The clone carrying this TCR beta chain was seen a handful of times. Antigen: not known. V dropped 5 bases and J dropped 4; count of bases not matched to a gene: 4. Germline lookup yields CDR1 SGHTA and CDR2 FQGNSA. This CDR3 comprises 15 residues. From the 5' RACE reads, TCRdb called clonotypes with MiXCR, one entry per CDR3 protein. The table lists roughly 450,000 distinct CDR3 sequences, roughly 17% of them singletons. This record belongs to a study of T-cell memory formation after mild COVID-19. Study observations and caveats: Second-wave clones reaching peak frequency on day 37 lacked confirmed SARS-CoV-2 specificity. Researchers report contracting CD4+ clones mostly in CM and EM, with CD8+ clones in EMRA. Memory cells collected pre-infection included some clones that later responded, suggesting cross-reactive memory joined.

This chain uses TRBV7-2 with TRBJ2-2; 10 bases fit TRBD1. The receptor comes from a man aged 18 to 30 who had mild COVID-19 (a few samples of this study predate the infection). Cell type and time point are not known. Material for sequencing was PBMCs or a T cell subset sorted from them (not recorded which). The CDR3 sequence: CASSTWTGGTGELFF. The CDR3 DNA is TGTGCCAGCAGCACATGGACAGGGGGCACCGGGGAGCTGTTTTTT.